This T cell receptor beta chain is drawn from a study of T cell changes during pregnancy in multiple sclerosis. Generated by immunoSEQ multiplex PCR, the TCRdb table keeps only in-frame clones and is missing some. The sample holds approximately 65,000 clones; about 93% are singletons and the top ten take 1.1% to 1.5%. V lost 8 bases and J lost 4; bases outside the gene matches: 5. This CDR3 is 15 amino acids long. CDR1 and CDR2 (germline): MNHNS, SASEGT. There are a few counts of this clone. The chain combines TRBV6-1 with TRBJ1-4; 12 nucleotides agree with TRBD1. Sequenced here: peripheral blood, sampled in the third trimester of pregnancy. The source of this sequence is a female donor in good health, enrolled as a control in a pregnancy study. Written as DNA, the CDR3 is TGTGCCAGCGGGACAGGGGGCGCCGGTAATGAAAAACTGTTTTTT. This sequence encodes CASGTGGAGNEKLFF.